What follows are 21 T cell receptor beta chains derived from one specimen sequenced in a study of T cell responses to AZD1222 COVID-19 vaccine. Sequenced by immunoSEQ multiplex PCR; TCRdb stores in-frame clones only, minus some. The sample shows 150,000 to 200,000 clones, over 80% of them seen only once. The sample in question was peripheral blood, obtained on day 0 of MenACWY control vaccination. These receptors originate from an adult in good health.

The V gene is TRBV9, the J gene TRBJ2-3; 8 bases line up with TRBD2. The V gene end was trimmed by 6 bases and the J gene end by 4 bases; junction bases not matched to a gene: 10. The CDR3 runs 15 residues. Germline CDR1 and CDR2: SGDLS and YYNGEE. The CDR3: CASNLFGGVPDTQYF. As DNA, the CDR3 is TGTGCCAGCAACCTTTTCGGGGGGGTCCCAGATACGCAGTATTTT.

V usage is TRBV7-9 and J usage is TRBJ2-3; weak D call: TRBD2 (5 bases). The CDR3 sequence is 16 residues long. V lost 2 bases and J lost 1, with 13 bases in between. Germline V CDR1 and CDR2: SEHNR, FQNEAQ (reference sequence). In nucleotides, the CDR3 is TGTGCCAGCAGCTTATTTAGGCAGAGGGGCACAGATACGCAGTATTTT. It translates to CASSLFRQRGTDTQYF. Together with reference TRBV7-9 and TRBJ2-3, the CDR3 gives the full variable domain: DTGVSQNPRHKITKRGQNVTFRCDPISEHNRLYWYRQTLGQGPEFLTYFQNEAQLEKSRLLSDRFSAERPKGSFSTLEIQRTEQGDSAMYLCASSLFRQRGTDTQYFGPGTRLTVL.

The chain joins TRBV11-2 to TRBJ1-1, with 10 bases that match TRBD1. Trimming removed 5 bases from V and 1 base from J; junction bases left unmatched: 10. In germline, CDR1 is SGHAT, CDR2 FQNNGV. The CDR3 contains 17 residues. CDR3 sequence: CASSILGTGVANTEAFF. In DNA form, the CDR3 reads TGTGCCAGCAGCATTCTCGGGACAGGGGTCGCGAACACTGAAGCTTTCTTT. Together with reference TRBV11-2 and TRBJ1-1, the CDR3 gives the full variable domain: EAGVAQSPRYKIIEKRQSVAFWCNPISGHATLYWYQQILGQGPKLLIQFQNNGVVDDSQLPKDRFSAERLKGVDSTLKIQPAKLEDSAVYLCASSILGTGVANTEAFFGQGTRLTVV.

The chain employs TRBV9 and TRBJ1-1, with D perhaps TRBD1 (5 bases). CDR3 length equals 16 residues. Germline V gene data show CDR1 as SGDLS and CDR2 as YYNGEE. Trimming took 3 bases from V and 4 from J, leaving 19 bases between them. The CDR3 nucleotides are TGTGCCAGCAGCGCAAACGTGGATGGGGCTGGCACTGAAGCTTTCTTT. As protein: CASSANVDGAGTEAFF.

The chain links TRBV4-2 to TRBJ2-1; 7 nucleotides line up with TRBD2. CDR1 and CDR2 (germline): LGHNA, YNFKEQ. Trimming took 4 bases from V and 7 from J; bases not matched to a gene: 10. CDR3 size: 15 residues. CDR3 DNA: TGTGCCAGCAGCCTACGCCGGGAGGCCTTGAATGAGCAGTTCTTC. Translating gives CASSLRREALNEQFF.

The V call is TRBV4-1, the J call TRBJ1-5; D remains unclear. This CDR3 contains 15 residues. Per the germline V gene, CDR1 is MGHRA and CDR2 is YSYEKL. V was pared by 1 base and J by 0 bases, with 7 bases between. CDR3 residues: CASSQGQLSNQPQHF. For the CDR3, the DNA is TGCGCCAGCAGCCAAGGGCAGCTTAGCAATCAGCCCCAGCATTTT.

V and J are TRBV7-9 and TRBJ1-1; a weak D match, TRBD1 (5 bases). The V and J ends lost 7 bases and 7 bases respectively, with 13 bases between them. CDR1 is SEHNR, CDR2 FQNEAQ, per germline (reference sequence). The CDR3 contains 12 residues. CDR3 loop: CASKPETDEAFF. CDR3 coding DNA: TGTGCCAGCAAGCCCGAGACAGATGAAGCTTTCTTT.

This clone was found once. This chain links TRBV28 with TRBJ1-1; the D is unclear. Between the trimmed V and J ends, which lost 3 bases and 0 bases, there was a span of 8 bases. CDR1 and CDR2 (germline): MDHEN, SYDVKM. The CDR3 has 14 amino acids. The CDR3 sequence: CASSFARMNTEAFF. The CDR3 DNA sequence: TGTGCCAGCAGTTTTGCCAGGATGAACACTGAAGCTTTCTTT.

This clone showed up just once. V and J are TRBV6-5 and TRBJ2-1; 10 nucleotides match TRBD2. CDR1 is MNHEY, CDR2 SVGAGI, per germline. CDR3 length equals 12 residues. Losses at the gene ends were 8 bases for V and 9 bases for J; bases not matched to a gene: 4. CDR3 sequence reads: CASGTSVSEQFF. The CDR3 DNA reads TGTGCCAGCGGGACTAGCGTGTCTGAGCAGTTCTTC.

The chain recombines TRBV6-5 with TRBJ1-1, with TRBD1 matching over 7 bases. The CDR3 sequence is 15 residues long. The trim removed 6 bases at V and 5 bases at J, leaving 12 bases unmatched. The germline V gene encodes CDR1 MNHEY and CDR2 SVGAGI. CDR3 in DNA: TGTGCCAGCAGCTATGGCGGCAGGGGGAATACTGAAGCTTTCTTT. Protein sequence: CASSYGGRGNTEAFF.

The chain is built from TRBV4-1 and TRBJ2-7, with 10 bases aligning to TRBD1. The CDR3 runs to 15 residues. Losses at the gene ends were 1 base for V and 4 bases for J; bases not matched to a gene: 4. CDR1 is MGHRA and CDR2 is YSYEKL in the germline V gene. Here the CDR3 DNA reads TGCGCCAGCAGCCAAGGGGGACAGGGGATATACGAGCAGTACTTC. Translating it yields CASSQGGQGIYEQYF.

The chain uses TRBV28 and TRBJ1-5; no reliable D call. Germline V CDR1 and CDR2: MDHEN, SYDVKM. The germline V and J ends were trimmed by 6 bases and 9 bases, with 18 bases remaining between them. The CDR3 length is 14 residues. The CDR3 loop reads CASSTSRTQRPQHF. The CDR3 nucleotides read TGTGCCAGCAGCACGTCTCGGACGCAGCGGCCCCAGCATTTT.

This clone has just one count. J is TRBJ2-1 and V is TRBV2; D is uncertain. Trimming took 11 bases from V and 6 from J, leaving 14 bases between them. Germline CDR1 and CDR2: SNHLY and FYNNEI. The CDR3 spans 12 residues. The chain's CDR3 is CASASRVNEQFF. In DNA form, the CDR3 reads TGTGCCTCAGCATCCAGAGTCAATGAGCAGTTCTTC.

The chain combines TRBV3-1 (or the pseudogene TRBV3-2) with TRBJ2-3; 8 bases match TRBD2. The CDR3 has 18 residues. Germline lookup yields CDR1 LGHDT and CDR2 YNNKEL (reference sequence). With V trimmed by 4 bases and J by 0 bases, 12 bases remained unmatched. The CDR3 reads CASSRTSTSATSTDTQYF. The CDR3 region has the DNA TGTGCCAGCAGCCGGACTTCGACTAGCGCGACTAGCACAGATACGCAGTATTTT.

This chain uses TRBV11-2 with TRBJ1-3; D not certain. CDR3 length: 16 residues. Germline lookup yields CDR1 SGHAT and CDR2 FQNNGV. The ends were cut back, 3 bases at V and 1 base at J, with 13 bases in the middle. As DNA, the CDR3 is TGTGCCAGCAGCTTCGCCATACCTGGATCTGGAAACACCATATATTTT. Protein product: CASSFAIPGSGNTIYF.

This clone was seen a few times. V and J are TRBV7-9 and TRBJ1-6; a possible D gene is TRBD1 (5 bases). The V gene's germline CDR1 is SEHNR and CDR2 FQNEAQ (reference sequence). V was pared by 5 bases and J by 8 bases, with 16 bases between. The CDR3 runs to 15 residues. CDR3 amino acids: CASSHSGGYDSPLHF. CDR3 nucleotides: TGTGCCAGCAGCCACTCCGGGGGATATGATTCACCCCTCCACTTT.

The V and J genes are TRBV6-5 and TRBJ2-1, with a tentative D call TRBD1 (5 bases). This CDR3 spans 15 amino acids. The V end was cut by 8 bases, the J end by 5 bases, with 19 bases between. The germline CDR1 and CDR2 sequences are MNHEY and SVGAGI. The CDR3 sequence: CASPKGFGIHNEQFF. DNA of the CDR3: TGTGCCAGCCCCAAGGGGTTTGGGATACACAATGAGCAGTTCTTC.

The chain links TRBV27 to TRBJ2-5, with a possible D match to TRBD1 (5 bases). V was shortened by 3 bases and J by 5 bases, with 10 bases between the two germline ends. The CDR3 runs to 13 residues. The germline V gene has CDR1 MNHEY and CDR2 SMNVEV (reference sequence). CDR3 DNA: TGTGCCAGCAGTTTTCAGGGTGGGGAGACCCAGTACTTC. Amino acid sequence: CASSFQGGETQYF.

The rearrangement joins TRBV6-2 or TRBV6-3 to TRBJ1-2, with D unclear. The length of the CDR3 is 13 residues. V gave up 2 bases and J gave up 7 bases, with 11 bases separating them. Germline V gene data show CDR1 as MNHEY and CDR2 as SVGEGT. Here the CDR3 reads CASSYGPPGGYTF. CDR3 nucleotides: TGTGCCAGCAGTTACGGTCCTCCCGGTGGCTACACCTTC.

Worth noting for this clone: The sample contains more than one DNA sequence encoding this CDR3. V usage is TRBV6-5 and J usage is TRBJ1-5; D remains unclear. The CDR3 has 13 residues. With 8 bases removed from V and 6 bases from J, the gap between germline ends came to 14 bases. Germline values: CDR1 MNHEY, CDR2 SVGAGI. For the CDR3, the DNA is TGTGCCAGCGTCTCCTACCCCGGTCAGCCCCAGCATTTT. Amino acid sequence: CASVSYPGQPQHF.

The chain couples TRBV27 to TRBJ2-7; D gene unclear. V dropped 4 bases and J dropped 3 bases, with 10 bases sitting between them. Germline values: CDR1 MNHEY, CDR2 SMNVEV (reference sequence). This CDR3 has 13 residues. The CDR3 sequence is CASSWKINYEQYF. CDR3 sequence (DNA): TGTGCCAGCAGTTGGAAAATCAACTACGAGCAGTACTTC.